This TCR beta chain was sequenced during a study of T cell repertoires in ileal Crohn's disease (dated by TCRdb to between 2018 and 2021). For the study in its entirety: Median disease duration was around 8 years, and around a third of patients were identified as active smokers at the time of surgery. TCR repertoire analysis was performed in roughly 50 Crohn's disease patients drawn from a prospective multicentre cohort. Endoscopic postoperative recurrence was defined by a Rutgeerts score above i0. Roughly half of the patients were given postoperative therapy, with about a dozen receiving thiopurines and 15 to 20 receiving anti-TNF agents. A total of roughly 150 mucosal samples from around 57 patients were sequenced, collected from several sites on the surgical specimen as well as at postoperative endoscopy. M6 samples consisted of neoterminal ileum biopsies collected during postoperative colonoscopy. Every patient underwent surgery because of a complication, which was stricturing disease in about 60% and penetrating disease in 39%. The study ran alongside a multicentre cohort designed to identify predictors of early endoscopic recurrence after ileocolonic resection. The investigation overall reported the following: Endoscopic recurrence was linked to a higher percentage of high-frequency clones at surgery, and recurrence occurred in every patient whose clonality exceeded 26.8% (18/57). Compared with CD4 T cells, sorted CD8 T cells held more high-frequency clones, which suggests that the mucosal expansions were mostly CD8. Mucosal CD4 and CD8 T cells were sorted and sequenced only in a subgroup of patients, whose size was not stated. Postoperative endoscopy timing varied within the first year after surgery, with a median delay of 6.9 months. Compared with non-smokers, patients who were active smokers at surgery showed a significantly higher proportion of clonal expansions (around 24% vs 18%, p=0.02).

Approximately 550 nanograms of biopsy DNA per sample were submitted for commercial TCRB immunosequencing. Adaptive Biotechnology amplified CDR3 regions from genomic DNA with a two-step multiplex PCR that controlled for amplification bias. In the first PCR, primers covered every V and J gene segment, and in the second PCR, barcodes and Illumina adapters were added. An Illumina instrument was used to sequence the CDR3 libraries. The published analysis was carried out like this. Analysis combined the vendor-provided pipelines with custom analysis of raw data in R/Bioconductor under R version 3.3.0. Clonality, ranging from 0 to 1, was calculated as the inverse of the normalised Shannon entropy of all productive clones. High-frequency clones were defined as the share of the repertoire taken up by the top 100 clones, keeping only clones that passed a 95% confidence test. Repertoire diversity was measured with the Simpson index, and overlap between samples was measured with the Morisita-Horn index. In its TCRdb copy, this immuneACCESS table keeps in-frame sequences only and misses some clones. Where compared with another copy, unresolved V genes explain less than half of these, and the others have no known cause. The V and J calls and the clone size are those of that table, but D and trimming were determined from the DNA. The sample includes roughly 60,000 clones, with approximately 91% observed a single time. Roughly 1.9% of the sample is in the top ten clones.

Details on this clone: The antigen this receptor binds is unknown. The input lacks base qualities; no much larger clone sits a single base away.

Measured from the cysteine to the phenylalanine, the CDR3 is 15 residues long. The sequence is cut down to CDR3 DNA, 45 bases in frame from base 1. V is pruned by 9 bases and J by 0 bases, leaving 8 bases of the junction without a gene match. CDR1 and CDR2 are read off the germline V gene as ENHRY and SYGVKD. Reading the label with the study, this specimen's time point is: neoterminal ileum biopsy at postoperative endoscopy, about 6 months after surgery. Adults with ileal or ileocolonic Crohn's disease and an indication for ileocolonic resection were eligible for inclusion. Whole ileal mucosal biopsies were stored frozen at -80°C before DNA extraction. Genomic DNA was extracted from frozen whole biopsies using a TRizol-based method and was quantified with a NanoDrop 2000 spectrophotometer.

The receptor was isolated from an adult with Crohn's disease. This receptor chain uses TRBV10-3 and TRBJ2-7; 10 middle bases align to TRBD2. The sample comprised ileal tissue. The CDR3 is CAISPGLAFSYEQYF. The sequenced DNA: TGTGCCATATCACCGGGACTAGCGTTCTCCTACGAGCAGTACTTC.